The 2 T cell receptor beta chains in this list originate from one sample, sequenced in a study of vaccination and CD4 T cells after COVID-19. Antigen specificity for these receptors is unknown. The treatment is: approximately nine-day PBMC culture with coronavirus spike peptide pools or control peptides (ViraFEST assay). The Oncomine TCR Beta short-read assay was applied to DNA of cultured CD4+ T cells. Via MiXCR, TCRdb re-called the PCR reads, giving one row per CDR3 protein. The table has 25,000 or so distinct CDR3 sequences, around 70% seen once. The sequencing used CD4+ T cells from blood, cultured in vitro, collected after SARS-CoV-2 vaccination. These receptors all stem from a human donor who received a COVID-19 vaccine.

This clonotype was detected a few times. The chain joins TRBV6-1 to TRBJ1-5, with TRBD1 matching 11 bases. The CDR3 has 15 amino acids. Losses at the gene ends were 6 bases for V and 6 bases for J; bases not matched to a gene: 7. The germline CDR1 and CDR2 sequences are MNHNS and SASEGT. The CDR3 DNA reads TGTGCCAGCAGGGGGGGACAGGGGGAAGGTCAGCCCCAGCATTTT. Protein: CASRGGQGEGQPQHF.

The rearrangement joins TRBV6-1 to TRBJ1-4; no reliable D call. The CDR3 contains 14 residues. Trimming pared 3 bases from V and 0 bases from J, leaving 5 bases between. The germline gives CDR1 MNHNS, CDR2 SASEGT. The DNA of the CDR3 is TGTGCCAGCAGTGACCTGGCAACTAATGAAAAACTGTTTTTT. Translation: CASSDLATNEKLFF.